Listed here are 5 T cell receptor beta chains from one sample, sequenced in a study of shared clonotypes between healthy human individuals. Some clones are missing from TCRdb's copy, which holds only in-frame ones; the method was immunoSEQ multiplex PCR. Here the sample spans 450,000 to 550,000 clones, 79% being singletons. The sequencing input was PBMCs. These receptors were collected from a woman aged 40 to 49 in good health. Some clones in this sample may be carry-over from other donors' samples.

J is TRBJ1-1 and V is TRBV28, with a tentative D call TRBD1 (6 bases). CDR1 is MDHEN, CDR2 SYDVKM, per germline. Trimming pared 0 bases from V and 1 base from J, leaving 18 bases between. The CDR3 contains 18 residues. CDR3 residues: CASSLWSMAGHTNTEAFF. The CDR3 region has the DNA TGTGCCAGCAGTTTATGGAGTATGGCGGGACACACGAACACTGAAGCTTTCTTT.

This clone showed up just a few times. V and J are TRBV6-1 and TRBJ1-1; 12 bases are shared with TRBD1. Losses at the gene ends were 8 bases for V and 7 bases for J; bases not matched to a gene: 2. The CDR3 is made up of 12 amino acids. Germline CDR1 is MNHNS and CDR2 is SASEGT. The CDR3 region has the DNA TGTGCCAGCGGGACAGGGGGCGTTGAAGCTTTCTTT. Its translation: CASGTGGVEAFF.

The chain combines TRBV25-1 with TRBJ2-3; D perhaps matches TRBD1 (5 bases). The germline V and J ends were trimmed by 2 bases and 1 base, with 16 bases remaining between them. The CDR3 length is 17 residues. Germline loops: CDR1 MGHDK, CDR2 SYGVNS. CDR3 protein: CASSEEQGQIGTDTQYF. CDR3 in DNA: TGTGCCAGCAGTGAAGAGCAGGGCCAAATCGGCACAGATACGCAGTATTTT.

The CDR3: CASSQDDTNTGELFF. The CDR3 DNA sequence: TGTGCCAGCAGCCAAGACGACACCAACACCGGGGAGCTGTTTTTT. The chain recombines TRBV4-2 with TRBJ2-2; no clear D gene. Germline CDR1 LGHNA, CDR2 YNFKEQ. The CDR3 totals 15 residues. Trimming took 0 bases from V and 2 from J, leaving 7 bases between them.

The genes are TRBV6-1 and TRBJ1-1; no clear D. The CDR3 has 14 amino acids. Germline lookup yields CDR1 MNHNS and CDR2 SASEGT. V dropped 4 bases and J dropped 1 base, with 10 bases sitting between them. The CDR3 reads CASSAFGRNTEAFF. CDR3 bases: TGTGCCAGCAGTGCGTTCGGTAGGAACACTGAAGCTTTCTTT.